This T cell receptor beta chain came from a study of OX40 agonist ivuxolimab in advanced cancers. Looking at the study overall: Patients undergoing dose escalation presented with hepatocellular carcinoma, melanoma, renal cell or head and neck cancer. Three patients got partial responses; one had hepatocellular carcinoma and two had cutaneous melanoma.

The CDR3 length is 15 residues. The germline CDR1 and CDR2 sequences are SEHNR and FQNEAQ (reference sequence). V lost 5 bases and J lost 7; bases outside the gene matches: 12. For this clone: Its antigen is not identified.

Generated by immunoSEQ multiplex PCR, the TCRdb table keeps only in-frame clones and is missing some. The sample shows tens of thousands of clones, more than 75% of them seen only once. Findings and caveats of the study: Some patients without response likewise showed low normalized clonal expansion.

The chain has TRBV7-9 and TRBJ1-1; TRBD1 matches at 8 bases. The clonotype comes from an adult with an advanced solid tumor such as melanoma, head and neck, liver or kidney cancer. Sequenced material: CD4+ or CD8+ T cells sorted from blood, taken in a trial of the OX40 agonist ivuxolimab. The CDR3 DNA reads as TGTGCCAGCAGCCCCCAGGGGGCGCTGTATAATGAAGCTTTCTTT. It translates to CASSPQGALYNEAFF. Based on the CDR3 plus reference TRBV7-9 and TRBJ1-1, the full variable domain is DTGVSQNPRHKITKRGQNVTFRCDPISEHNRLYWYRQTLGQGPEFLTYFQNEAQLEKSRLLSDRFSAERPKGSFSTLEIQRTEQGDSAMYLCASSPQGALYNEAFFGQGTRLTVV.